This T cell receptor (beta chain) is from a study of T cell responses to AZD1222 COVID-19 vaccine. This clone showed up just once. Its specificity is unknown. The assay was immunoSEQ multiplex PCR, and TCRdb's table has in-frame clones only and misses some. The sample comprises 90,000 to 120,000 clones, about nine tenths of which are singletons, and 18% rests with the top ten. The CDR3 runs 13 residues. V shed 2 bases and J shed 5 bases, with 10 bases lying between them. CDR1 SGHAT and CDR2 FQNNGV come from the germline V gene. Study-wide results and caveats: The donor group comprised mostly white British people and more females; the analysis possibly underestimated clonal diversity.

This TCR derives from an adult in good health. The source material was peripheral blood, sampled on day 0 of AZD1222 vaccination. V and J are TRBV11-2 and TRBJ2-7, with D possibly being TRBD1 (5 bases). The CDR3 spells CASSLQGSNEQYF. The CDR3 DNA reads TGTGCCAGCAGCTTACAGGGATCCAACGAGCAGTACTTC.